This T cell receptor beta chain was identified in a study of CD8 T cells in ankylosing spondylitis. Whole-study findings and limits: Made up of under ten highly homologous variants, a TCR beta motif appeared characteristic of ankylosing spondylitis blood.

Quantitative barcoded 5'-RACE was used to prepare TCR beta libraries. TCRdb processed the 5' RACE reads anew with MiXCR; each CDR3 protein has one entry. This sample has fewer than 250,000 distinct CDR3 sequences; about 10% occur once, and the top ten carry 20% to 25%. The table lists this clonotype with many counts. Antigen specificity is unknown. Germline trimming cut 0 bases from V and 2 bases from J; bases unmatched to any gene: 5. CDR1 is LNHNV, CDR2 YYDKDF, per germline (reference sequence). The CDR3 sequence is 18 residues long. The TCR comes from a male donor with ankylosing spondylitis or in good health (not recorded which). The rearrangement links TRBV15 to TRBJ2-6, with 9 bases aligning to TRBD1. Sequenced material: blood, either unsorted or a sorted T cell fraction (not recorded which). CDR3 region: CATSRDRQGGPGANVLTF. In nucleotides, the CDR3 is TGTGCCACCAGCAGAGATCGACAGGGGGGACCTGGGGCCAACGTCCTGACTTTC.